This T cell receptor beta chain appears in the sequencing data of a study of PD-L1 blockade in urothelial cancer (dated by TCRdb to about 2017). Describing the broader study: About nine tenths of the roughly 30 patients were males with bladder-origin urothelial cancer, and 18 of 29 reported a prior smoking history. An ECOG performance status of 0 or 1 was recorded for the patients, and 0 to 3 prior chemotherapy regimens had been received by the patients. Blood samples were analyzed at two time points: 3 weeks after treatment start (second dose) and 6 weeks after treatment start. Blood samples gave a median of 141,255 T cells and approximately 80,000 unique TCRs, with a median clonality of approximately 0.08. The study was an exploratory multi-omic analysis of somatic, immune and clinical correlates of response to PD-L1 blockade with atezolizumab in urothelial cancer. Pretreatment tumor samples, along with matched peripheral blood serially collected before and after atezolizumab treatment, were subjected to TCR sequencing. Durable clinical benefit meant progression-free survival longer than 6 months, and TCR features were also tested against progression-free and overall survival. In the same patients who had TCR sequencing, pretreatment tumors also underwent whole exome sequencing and RNA sequencing. Durable clinical benefit was achieved by nine patients and was not achieved by 20 patients. Pretreatment blood TCR-seq was available for about 28 patients, at least one posttreatment blood collection was obtained for some 25 patients, and tumor TCR-seq was available for some 25 patients. On the study overall, not on this receptor specifically: Improved progression-free and overall survival was associated with having pretreatment peripheral blood TCR clonality below the median. Among patients with durable benefit, tumor-associated TCR clones showed greater expansion in peripheral blood 3 weeks after treatment started (n ≈ 22, p = 0.022). Because the sample size was small (n ≈ 29) and many exploratory analyses were performed, the results are intended to be hypothesis-generating.

The table lists this clone with a count of one. The antigen it recognizes is unknown. No qualities accompany the bases; no much larger clone lies one base away. Each PCR received spiked-in synthetic TCR analog templates so that absolute template abundance could be estimated from read counts. The immunoSEQ assay used bias-controlled V and J gene primers to amplify TCRbeta CDR3 regions from genomic DNA. Sequencing of rearranged TCRbeta segments was done at approximately 20X coverage. As for how the authors treated the data: Sequencing errors were corrected by clustering, and CDR3s were annotated against IMGT so that V, D and J genes could be assigned. Only productive TCRbeta rearrangements were used in downstream analyses, excluding out-of-frame or stop-codon sequences. Clonality was calculated as one minus the Shannon entropy normalized by the log of the number of unique productive sequences. Clones differing between time points or between blood and tumor were identified by Fisher's exact test with Benjamini-Hochberg correction at adjusted p below 0.01. The clones in this table, taken by TCRdb from immuneACCESS, are in-frame only. Not every clone is retained; where verified, under half of the shortfall comes from an unresolved V gene, and the cause of the rest is unknown. V, J and clone size are taken as reported in that table, and D and trimming were inferred from the DNA itself. The sample table shows some 45,000 clones, and about 88% are seen once. The ten largest make up just under 25% of the sample.

Reading the label with the study, this specimen's time point is: pretreatment peripheral blood. The Qiagen DNeasy Blood extraction kit was used to purify genomic DNA from total PBMCs and tumor samples. PBMCs were collected pretreatment and during treatment and were isolated and stored as previously described. The germline V gene sets CDR1 to SGHTA and CDR2 to FQGTGA. At the junction V is shortened by 5 bases and J by 2 bases, with 15 bases in between. The CDR3 numbers 15 residues from cysteine through phenylalanine. Only the CDR3 DNA stays, 45 bases, in frame from base 1. The sequences come from PBMCs, collected around atezolizumab (anti-PD-L1) treatment. The sequence was obtained from a donor over 35 with urothelial cancer. The sequence joins TRBV7-3 to TRBJ1-1, with TRBD1 perhaps the D gene, on 6 matching bases. This receptor has the CDR3 CASSTGTPGNTEAFF. The DNA sequence is given as TGTGCCAGCAGCACCGGGACACCCGGAAACACTGAAGCTTTCTTT. The CDR3, completed at both ends by the reference TRBV7-3 and TRBJ1-1 genes, gives the full variable domain GAGVSQTPSNKVTEKGKYVELRCDPISGHTALYWYRQSLGQGPEFLIYFQGTGAADDSGLPNDRFFAVRPEGSVSTLKIQRTERGDSAVYLCASSTGTPGNTEAFFGQGTRLTVV.